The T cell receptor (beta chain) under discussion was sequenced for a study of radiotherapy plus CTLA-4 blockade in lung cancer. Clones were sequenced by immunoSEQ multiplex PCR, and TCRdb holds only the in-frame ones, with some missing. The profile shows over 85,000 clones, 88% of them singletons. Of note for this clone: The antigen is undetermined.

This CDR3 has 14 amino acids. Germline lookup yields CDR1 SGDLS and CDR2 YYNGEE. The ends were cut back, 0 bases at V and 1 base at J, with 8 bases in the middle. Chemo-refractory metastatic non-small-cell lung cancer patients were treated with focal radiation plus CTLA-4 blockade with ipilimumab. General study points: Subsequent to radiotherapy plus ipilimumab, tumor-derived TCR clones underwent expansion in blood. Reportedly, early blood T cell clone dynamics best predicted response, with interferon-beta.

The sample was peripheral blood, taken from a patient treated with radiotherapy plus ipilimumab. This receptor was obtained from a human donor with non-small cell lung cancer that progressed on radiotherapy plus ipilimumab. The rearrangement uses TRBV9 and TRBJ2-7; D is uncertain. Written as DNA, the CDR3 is TGTGCCAGCAGCGTAGCGGCCCTATCCTACGAGCAGTACTTC. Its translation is CASSVAALSYEQYF.